This T cell receptor beta chain was found in a study of T cells in Graves' hyperthyroidism and ophthalmopathy. This clonotype was seen a few times. What was amplified from RNA transcripts were TCR beta CDR3 regions. In the first-round RT-PCR of the TCR CDR3, the HTBI primer set was used. TCRdb called the multiplex PCR reads again in MiXCR, with one record for every CDR3 protein. The data contain about 480,000 distinct CDR3 sequences, about an eighth of them singletons. Material for sequencing was blood. The clonotype comes from a woman aged 18-29 years with Graves' hyperthyroidism.

The CDR3 nucleotides read TGTGCCAGCAGCCCCAGCGGGGGCACCGGGGAGCTGTTTTTT. This translates into CASSPSGGTGELFF. V usage is TRBV7-3 and J usage is TRBJ2-2; 8 bases line up with TRBD2. Trimming cost V 5 bases and J 4 bases; bases outside gene matches: 3. Looked up from germline, CDR1 is SGHTA and CDR2 is FQGTGA. CDR3 length: 14 residues.